The 24 T cell receptor beta chains in this list originate from one sample, sequenced in a study of control samples from healthy donors and cancer patients. TCRdb's copy holds only in-frame clones and misses some; the assay was immunoSEQ multiplex PCR. The table lists 110,000 to 150,000 clones, around 85% of them singletons. Sequencing was carried out using blood. These receptors were taken from a woman aged 25 to 39 in good health.

V usage is TRBV2 and J usage is TRBJ1-1; 9 bases align to TRBD1. Unmatched junction bases numbered 3, after V lost 3 bases and J lost 4 bases. The V gene's germline CDR1 is SNHLY and CDR2 FYNNEI. The CDR3 is made up of 14 amino acids. CDR3 region: CASSETGGGTEAFF. CDR3 bases: TGTGCCAGCAGTGAGACAGGGGGTGGCACTGAAGCTTTCTTT. Full variable domain (missing parts from reference TRBV2 and TRBJ1-1): EPEVTQTPSHQVTQMGQEVILRCVPISNHLYFYWYRQILGQKVEFLVSFYNNEISEKSEIFDDQFSVERPDGSNFTLKIRSTKLEDSAMYFCASSETGGGTEAFFGQGTRLTVV.

The rearrangement uses TRBV27 and TRBJ1-1; D call uncertain. Per the germline V gene, CDR1 is MNHEY and CDR2 is SMNVEV (reference sequence). The CDR3 contains 13 residues. V dropped 7 bases and J dropped 4 bases, with 13 bases sitting between them. This CDR3 is CASTPRPGTEAFF. The CDR3 nucleotides read TGTGCCAGCACCCCGCGTCCCGGCACTGAAGCTTTCTTT.

This clone was seen only a few times. The chain carries TRBV7-2 and TRBJ2-2; D is perhaps TRBD2 (5 bases). The V and J ends lost 5 bases and 6 bases respectively, with 16 bases between them. The CDR3 has 15 amino acids. Germline V gene sequence: CDR1 SGHTA, CDR2 FQGNSA. The CDR3 sequence: CASSPNSGWPGELFF. CDR3 coding DNA: TGTGCCAGCAGCCCCAACTCGGGGTGGCCCGGGGAGCTGTTTTTT.

This chain connects TRBV5-4 to TRBJ2-2; TRBD1 or TRBD2 may be the D gene (5 bases each). CDR3 length equals 14 residues. Trimming cost V 0 bases and J 4 bases, with 7 bases left between them. The germline V gene encodes CDR1 SGHNT and CDR2 YYREEE (reference sequence). CDR3 sequence reads: CASSLEGTTGELFF. Here the CDR3 DNA reads TGTGCCAGCAGCTTGGAGGGGACCACCGGGGAGCTGTTTTTT.

The chain is built from TRBV3-1 (or the pseudogene TRBV3-2) and TRBJ2-1; D gene uncertain. This CDR3 has 16 amino acids. The germline V and J ends were trimmed by 0 bases and 0 bases, with 9 bases remaining between them. Per the germline V gene, CDR1 is LGHDT and CDR2 is YNNKEL (reference sequence). CDR3 in amino acids: CASSQEVASSYNEQFF. CDR3 sequence (DNA): TGTGCCAGCAGCCAAGAAGTGGCGAGCTCCTACAATGAGCAGTTCTTC.

The rearrangement links TRBV19 to TRBJ1-1; TRBD1 agrees at 8 bases. Germline V gives CDR1 LNHDA, CDR2 SQIVND (reference sequence). Trimming at V came to 9 bases and at J to 4 bases, leaving 7 bases not matched to a gene. The CDR3 totals 13 residues. For the CDR3, the DNA is TGTGCCAGCCTACAGGGGGTGGGCACTGAAGCTTTCTTT. As protein: CASLQGVGTEAFF. The entire variable domain, with the rest obtained from reference TRBV19 and TRBJ1-1, is as follows: DGGITQSPKYLFRKEGQNVTLSCEQNLNHDAMYWYRQDPGQGLRLIYYSQIVNDFQKGDIAEGYSVSREKKESFPLTVTSAQKNPTAFYLCASLQGVGTEAFFGQGTRLTVV.

The chain carries TRBV2 and TRBJ2-3; D is perhaps TRBD2 (6 bases). Germline V gene sequence: CDR1 SNHLY, CDR2 FYNNEI. The CDR3 totals 14 residues. V dropped 7 bases and J dropped 2 bases, with 13 bases sitting between them. CDR3 coding DNA: TGTGCCAGCATTCCGGGACTCTTCACAGATACGCAGTATTTT. Translation gives CASIPGLFTDTQYF. Combining the CDR3 with reference TRBV2 and TRBJ2-3 gives the whole variable domain EPEVTQTPSHQVTQMGQEVILRCVPISNHLYFYWYRQILGQKVEFLVSFYNNEISEKSEIFDDQFSVERPDGSNFTLKIRSTKLEDSAMYFCASIPGLFTDTQYFGPGTRLTVL.

V usage is TRBV6-5 and J usage is TRBJ1-2, with D perhaps matching TRBD1 (6 bases). Germline V gene sequence: CDR1 MNHEY, CDR2 SVGAGI. Between the trimmed V and J ends, which lost 7 bases and 8 bases, there was a span of 11 bases. CDR3 length equals 11 residues. CDR3 loop: CASTGDGGYTF. The CDR3 DNA follows: TGTGCCAGCACAGGGGATGGAGGCTACACCTTC.

This clone was observed a single time. The germline gene is not matched at one end of the junction; a read error may be the cause. This chain uses TRBV4-2 with TRBJ1-4; the match to TRBD1 covers 7 bases. Germline V CDR1 and CDR2: LGHNA, YNFKEQ. This CDR3 spans 13 amino acids. In DNA form, the CDR3 reads TGTGCCAGCACAGGGGGGACTAGTGAAAAACTGTTTTTT. Translated: CASTGGTSEKLFF.

V and J are TRBV14 and TRBJ1-1, with D tentatively TRBD1 (5 bases). From germline, CDR1 is SGHDN and CDR2 FVKESK. This CDR3 region has 17 residues. Deletions cut 0 bases from V and 4 bases from J, with 18 bases between. The CDR3 DNA reads TGTGCCAGCAGCCAAGATCAAATAAGGAGGGGCGGCACTGAAGCTTTCTTT. This sequence encodes CASSQDQIRRGGTEAFF.

The chain links TRBV7-3 to TRBJ2-1; the D gene is possibly TRBD2 (6 bases). This CDR3 spans 12 amino acids. Per germline, CDR1 SGHTA and CDR2 FQGTGA. Trimming pared 5 bases from V and 7 bases from J, leaving 9 bases between. CDR3 DNA: TGTGCCAGCAGCCTACGGGGGAATGAGCAGTTCTTC. This encodes CASSLRGNEQFF.

V usage is TRBV11-3 and J usage is TRBJ2-1; TRBD2 aligns across 12 bases. Germline lookup yields CDR1 SGHNT and CDR2 YENEEA. J was trimmed by 1 base and V by 5 bases; bases with no gene match: 9. The CDR3 contains 18 residues. DNA for the CDR3: TGTGCCAGCAGCCCCCGCCCCGGGACTAGCGGGTCCTACAATGAGCAGTTCTTC. Its translation is CASSPRPGTSGSYNEQFF.

CDR3 region: CSVGQGPSGEQFF. Here the CDR3 DNA reads TGCAGCGTCGGACAGGGACCGAGCGGTGAGCAGTTCTTC. The V and J genes are TRBV29-1 and TRBJ2-1; 8 nucleotides align to TRBD1. The CDR3 consists of 13 residues. V was pared by 6 bases and J by 9 bases, with 10 bases of the junction left unmatched. CDR1 SQVTM and CDR2 ANQGSEA come from the germline V gene.

This chain connects TRBV28 to TRBJ1-5; D unclear. CDR1 is MDHEN and CDR2 is SYDVKM in the germline V gene. The V end lost 6 bases, the J end lost 2 bases, and 17 bases lay between the germline ends. The CDR3 consists of 16 residues. CDR3 amino acids: CASSLRPSAGNQPQHF. DNA of the CDR3: TGTGCCAGCAGCCTAAGACCCTCGGCGGGCAATCAGCCCCAGCATTTT.

A single count supports this clone. The chain couples TRBV19 to TRBJ2-7, with a tentative D call TRBD1 (6 bases). The V end lost 4 bases, the J end lost 2 bases, and 18 bases lay between the germline ends. CDR3 length equals 16 residues. The V gene's germline CDR1 is LNHDA and CDR2 SQIVND (reference sequence). In nucleotides, the CDR3 is TGTGCCAGTAGTAGGAACAGGGTGGCGGTAACCTACGAGCAGTACTTC. Its protein is CASSRNRVAVTYEQYF.

DNA for the CDR3: TGCGCCAGCAGCTTGGGGACGGGTGAGGTAGGCTTCTTT. This translates into CASSLGTGEVGFF. V and J are TRBV5-1 and TRBJ1-1, with D uncertain. From germline, CDR1 is SGHRS and CDR2 YFSETQ. V was pared by 0 bases and J by 14 bases, with 17 bases between. The CDR3 totals 13 residues.

The J gene is TRBJ1-1, the V gene TRBV19; tentatively, D is TRBD1 (6 bases). This CDR3 is 16 amino acids long. CDR1 LNHDA and CDR2 SQIVND come from the germline V gene (reference sequence). The V end was cut by 5 bases, the J end by 5 bases, with 21 bases between. The CDR3 region is CASSPSRGGRRTEAFF. In DNA, the CDR3 is TGTGCCAGTAGTCCTTCGAGGGGGGGGCGGAGAACTGAAGCTTTCTTT.

The chain is built from TRBV5-6 and TRBJ1-1, with 10 bases matching TRBD1. The CDR3 is made up of 14 amino acids. Germline V lookup: CDR1 SGHDT, CDR2 YYEEEE. J was trimmed by 6 bases and V by 4 bases; bases with no gene match: 6. CDR3 sequence reads: CASSPDGQGAEAFF. In nucleotides, the CDR3 is TGTGCCAGCAGCCCAGACGGACAGGGGGCTGAAGCTTTCTTT.

The V gene is TRBV20-1, the J gene TRBJ1-5, with unresolved D. V lost 2 bases, J lost 5 bases, and 4 bases lay in between. CDR1 is DFQATT, CDR2 SNEGSKA, per germline (reference sequence). The CDR3 runs 11 residues. CDR3 bases: TGCAGTGCTAGACTCGATCAGCCCCAGCATTTT. Translation: CSARLDQPQHF.

In its sample, this clone was seen once. The J gene is TRBJ1-4, the V gene TRBV28, with unresolved D. V shed 6 bases and J shed 4 bases, with 18 bases lying between them. The CDR3 has 16 residues. CDR1 is MDHEN and CDR2 is SYDVKM in the germline V gene. The CDR3 DNA follows: TGTGCCAGCAGCCCCGGAGGGTCTCACGGTAATGAAAAACTGTTTTTT. Amino acids: CASSPGGSHGNEKLFF.

The V call is TRBV19, the J call TRBJ1-3, with 9 bases that match TRBD1. The CDR3 consists of 16 residues. V shed 3 bases and J 4 bases; nucleotides not matched to a gene: 7. Germline CDR1 reads LNHDA; CDR2 reads SQIVND (reference sequence). CDR3 sequence reads: CASSIRGQGAGNTIYF. DNA for the CDR3: TGTGCCAGTAGTATCCGGGGACAGGGTGCCGGAAACACCATATATTTT.

The J gene is TRBJ1-1, the V gene TRBV9, with D perhaps TRBD1 (5 bases). This CDR3 contains 14 residues. Trimming stripped 4 bases from V and 2 bases from J, with 12 bases between. Germline loops: CDR1 SGDLS, CDR2 YYNGEE. CDR3 sequence (DNA): TGTGCCAGCAGCCCCAGCGGGGGAAACACTGAAGCTTTCTTT. Translated, it gives CASSPSGGNTEAFF.

The chain combines TRBV18 with TRBJ1-6; 9 nucleotides agree with TRBD1. Looked up from germline, CDR1 is KGHSH and CDR2 is LQKENI. Trimming cost V 3 bases and J 7 bases; bases outside gene matches: 4. There are 15 residues in the CDR3. CDR3 in DNA: TGTGCCAGCTCACCCGGACAGGGGTCCAATTCACCCCTCCACTTT. Protein: CASSPGQGSNSPLHF.

This rearrangement joins TRBV2 to TRBJ2-7; 8 nucleotides line up with TRBD1. Germline V gives CDR1 SNHLY, CDR2 FYNNEI. CDR3 size: 16 residues. V trimming: 6 bases; J trimming: 1 base; junction bases outside the gene matches: 11. The CDR3 here is CASRGPDRGSSYEQYF. CDR3 in DNA: TGTGCCAGCAGGGGCCCCGACAGGGGTAGTTCCTACGAGCAGTACTTC.